The rows below give T cell receptor beta chains drawn from one sample of a study of blood T cell repertoires in COVID-19. TCRdb's table, derived via immunoSEQ multiplex PCR, lists solely in-frame clones and lacks some. The table shows 250,000 to 350,000 clones, with 75% to 90% occurring only once. Sequenced: peripheral blood. The receptor source for this set is a woman between 50 and 59 years old who had recovered from COVID-19. Both conserved end residues are part of each CDR3. The order of the fields is CDR3 protein, CDR3 DNA, CDR3 length, D gene, V gene, clone size, J gene. D genes are given only for firm matches. Rows may omit the clone size; those that give it use once, few, many or a size class.

CDR3: CASSIRQGISYEQYF; DNA: TGTGCCAGTAGTATTCGGCAGGGTATTTCCTACGAGCAGTACTTC; length: 15; D: NA; V: TRBV19; size: NA; J: TRBJ2-7
CDR3: CASGRGLAGENEQFF; DNA: TGTGCCAGCGGAAGGGGACTAGCGGGAGAAAATGAGCAGTTCTTC; length: 15; D: TRBD2; V: TRBV5-4; size: NA; J: TRBJ2-1
CDR3: CASSSGRGDTGELFF; DNA: TGTGCCAGCAGTTCGGGGAGGGGCGACACCGGGGAGCTGTTTTTT; length: 15; D: TRBD2; V: TRBV5-4; size: NA; J: TRBJ2-2
CDR3: CASSIRDSGNTIYF; DNA: TGTGCCAGTAGTATCAGGGACTCTGGAAACACCATATATTTT; length: 14; D: NA; V: TRBV19; size: NA; J: TRBJ1-3
CDR3: CASSEYGGAKNEQFF; DNA: TGTGCCAGCAGCGAATACGGGGGGGCCAAAAATGAGCAGTTCTTC; length: 15; D: TRBD2; V: TRBV9; size: NA; J: TRBJ2-1
CDR3: CASSQDPTGGEGNTIYF; DNA: TGCGCCAGCAGCCAAGACCCGACAGGGGGGGAAGGAAACACCATATATTTT; length: 17; D: TRBD1; V: TRBV4-3; size: NA; J: TRBJ1-3
CDR3: CASSLLRGNTEAFF; DNA: TGCGCCAGCAGCTTGCTCCGGGGGAACACTGAAGCTTTCTTT; length: 14; D: NA; V: TRBV5-1; size: NA; J: TRBJ1-1
CDR3: CASSLWVGTSFYEQYF; DNA: TGTGCCAGCAGCTTGTGGGTTGGGACAAGCTTCTACGAGCAGTACTTC; length: 16; D: NA; V: TRBV5-6; size: NA; J: TRBJ2-7
CDR3: CASSLSETSGNEQFF; DNA: TGTGCCAGCAGCTTATCAGAGACTAGCGGGAATGAGCAGTTCTTC; length: 15; D: TRBD2; V: TRBV7-9; size: NA; J: TRBJ2-1
CDR3: CASGTGPREQYF; DNA: TGTGCCAGCGGGACAGGGCCACGCGAGCAGTACTTC; length: 12; D: TRBD1; V: TRBV7-9; size: few; J: TRBJ2-7
CDR3: CASSDSGQGAYGYTF; DNA: TGTGCCAGCAGTGACTCGGGACAGGGGGCCTATGGCTACACCTTC; length: 15; D: TRBD1; V: TRBV6-4; size: NA; J: TRBJ1-2
CDR3: CASRIDRARGNTIYF; DNA: TGTGCCAGCAGAATTGACAGGGCTAGAGGAAACACCATATATTTT; length: 15; D: TRBD1; V: TRBV6-5; size: NA; J: TRBJ1-3
CDR3: CATGWPQNEQYF; DNA: TGTGCCACCGGTTGGCCACAGAACGAGCAGTACTTC; length: 12; D: NA; V: TRBV27; size: once; J: TRBJ2-7
CDR3: CASSPVRATEAFF; DNA: TGTGCCAGCTCACCTGTCAGGGCCACTGAAGCTTTCTTT; length: 13; D: NA; V: TRBV18; size: NA; J: TRBJ1-1
CDR3: CASSYGAEAFF; DNA: TGTGCCAGCAGTTACGGGGCGGAAGCTTTCTTT; length: 11; D: NA; V: TRBV6-5; size: NA; J: TRBJ1-1
CDR3: CAWSPGQGYQPQHF; DNA: TGTGCCTGGAGTCCAGGACAGGGGTATCAGCCCCAGCATTTT; length: 14; D: TRBD1; V: TRBV30; size: NA; J: TRBJ1-5
CDR3: CASNRDSNTEAFF; DNA: TGCGCCAGTAATCGGGACAGCAACACTGAAGCTTTCTTT; length: 13; D: TRBD1; V: TRBV5-1; size: NA; J: TRBJ1-1
CDR3: CASSLTSYEQYF; DNA: TGTGCCAGCAGCTTAACCAGCTACGAGCAGTACTTC; length: 12; D: NA; V: TRBV7-9; size: NA; J: TRBJ2-7
CDR3: CASSSRAKHFNEKLFF; DNA: TGTGCCAGCAGCTCCAGGGCCAAGCACTTTAATGAAAAACTGTTTTTT; length: 16; D: NA; V: TRBV7-9; size: NA; J: TRBJ1-4
CDR3: CASSQGGAGEEKLFF; DNA: TGTGCCAGCAGCCAAGGAGGGGCAGGGGAGGAAAAACTGTTTTTT; length: 15; D: NA; V: TRBV4-2; size: NA; J: TRBJ1-4
CDR3: CAWSGRDRGYGYTF; DNA: TGTGCCTGGAGCGGCCGGGACAGGGGGTACGGCTACACCTTC; length: 14; D: TRBD1; V: TRBV30; size: NA; J: TRBJ1-2
CDR3: CAISGSTGVVAEAFF; DNA: TGTGCCATCAGTGGTTCGACAGGGGTAGTTGCTGAAGCTTTCTTT; length: 15; D: TRBD1; V: TRBV10-3; size: NA; J: TRBJ1-1
CDR3: CASSDRANTGELFF; DNA: TGTGCCAGCAGCGACAGGGCGAACACCGGGGAGCTGTTTTTT; length: 14; D: TRBD1; V: TRBV7-8; size: once; J: TRBJ2-2
CDR3: CASSPRGGTAHSYNEQFF; DNA: TGTGCCAGCAGCCCCCGGGGTGGGACAGCCCACTCCTACAATGAGCAGTTCTTC; length: 18; D: TRBD1; V: TRBV11-2; size: NA; J: TRBJ2-1
CDR3: CASSYFGTGNEQFF; DNA: TGTGCCAGCAGTTACTTCGGGACAGGCAATGAGCAGTTCTTC; length: 14; D: TRBD1; V: TRBV6-5; size: NA; J: TRBJ2-1
CDR3: CASSQVGGGTEAFF; DNA: TGTGCCAGCAGCCAAGTTGGGGGGGGAACTGAAGCTTTCTTT; length: 14; D: NA; V: TRBV14; size: NA; J: TRBJ1-1
CDR3: CASSSMGGLGANVLTF; DNA: TGTGCCAGCAGCTCAATGGGGGGGCTCGGGGCCAACGTCCTGACTTTC; length: 16; D: NA; V: TRBV5-4; size: NA; J: TRBJ2-6
CDR3: CAWSGRNTDTQYF; DNA: TGTGCCTGGAGTGGCAGGAACACAGATACGCAGTATTTT; length: 13; D: NA; V: TRBV30; size: NA; J: TRBJ2-3
CDR3: CASSQGASGRLNEQFF; DNA: TGCGCCAGCAGCCAAGGTGCTAGCGGGAGGCTAAATGAGCAGTTCTTC; length: 16; D: TRBD2; V: TRBV4-3; size: NA; J: TRBJ2-1
CDR3: CASSLDEGGTQYF; DNA: TGTGCCAGCAGCCTGGACGAGGGGGGGACGCAGTATTTT; length: 13; D: NA; V: TRBV7-3; size: few; J: TRBJ2-3
CDR3: CAWSVLGTGSREQYF; DNA: TGTGCCTGGAGTGTACTGGGGACAGGGAGTCGGGAGCAGTACTTC; length: 15; D: TRBD1; V: TRBV30; size: NA; J: TRBJ2-7
CDR3: CASSLTGGTEAFF; DNA: TGTGCCAGCAGCTTAACGGGGGGCACTGAAGCTTTCTTT; length: 13; D: NA; V: TRBV7-9; size: NA; J: TRBJ1-1
CDR3: CATSRDILDGYTF; DNA: TGTGCCACCAGCAGAGATATCCTTGATGGCTACACCTTC; length: 13; D: NA; V: TRBV15; size: NA; J: TRBJ1-2